A single T cell receptor (beta chain) is shown here with its context. Its antigen is unknown. Other DNA sequences in the sample encode the same CDR3. CDR3 length equals 14 residues. V was clipped by 2 bases and J by 5 bases; unmatched bases: 3. CDR1 is SGHTA and CDR2 is FQGTGA in the germline V gene. This sample stems from a study of cytomegalovirus exposure and HLA in healthy donors. Regarding the study as a whole: On later analysis, the bulk of CMV-associated TCR beta chains appeared to be HLA-restricted. A later analysis appeared to link common viral pathogens to several of the most significant clusters.

Primers included in the PCR were 60 Vbeta and 13 Jbeta primers. Sequenced by immunoSEQ multiplex PCR; TCRdb stores in-frame clones only, minus some. Its clone listing holds some 110,000 clones. The gene calls are TRBV7-3 and TRBJ2-3; TRBD2 matches at 8 bases. The clonotype was recovered from a man aged 25 to 40 in good health and CMV-seronegative. The sequenced sample was PBMCs. CDR3 loop: CASSLAGGGDTQYF. CDR3 DNA: TGTGCCAGCAGCTTAGCGGGGGGTGGAGATACGCAGTATTTT.